These T cell receptor beta chains were read from a single sample in a study of identical twins. Each CDR3 protein is one row after TCRdb ran MiXCR on the 5' RACE reads. The sample yields 300,000 to 400,000 distinct CDR3 sequences, approximately 13% seen once. These records were also assigned to another study, of yellow fever vaccine responses in identical twins.

The source material was CD8+ T cells sorted from blood. All receptors derive from a woman between 18 and 29 years old in good health. CDR3s include the opening cysteine and the closing phenylalanine or tryptophan. The order of the fields is V gene, clone size, CDR3 length, J gene, D gene, CDR3 DNA, CDR3 protein. The D gene is left open where the match is weak. Expanded clones get a size class; other rows say once, few or many, or leave the size out.

>TRBV20-1|few|18|TRBJ2-1|TRBD2
TGCTGTGCTAGAGATCATCACCCAGCGGGGGGGCCCCTAAATGAGCAGTTCTTC
CCARDHHPAGGPLNEQFF
>TRBV12-3/TRBV12-4|.|15|TRBJ2-3|TRBD2
TGTGCCAGCAGTTTCAGCGGGAGGAGGACAGATACGCAGTATTTT
CASSFSGRRTDTQYF
>TRBV10-1|.|15|TRBJ2-5|TRBD1
TGCGCCAGCAGTGAGGAGGGGGCGCATCTGGAGACCCAGTACTTC
CASSEEGAHLETQYF
>TRBV2|.|15|TRBJ2-5|.
TGTGCCAGCACCCGACTAGCTGGGGGCGGCGAGACCCAGTACTTC
CASTRLAGGGETQYF
>TRBV27|few|13|TRBJ1-1|.
TGTGCCAGCAGTTTATATCAGAACACTGAAGCTTTCTTT
CASSLYQNTEAFF
>TRBV10-3|.|12|TRBJ2-7|.
TGTGCCATCGGGGACACAGCCTACGAGCAGTACTTC
CAIGDTAYEQYF
>TRBV11-2|few|16|TRBJ1-4|.
TGTGCCAGCAGCCCCGGCTGGGGGCAGAGATATGAAAAACTGTTTTTT
CASSPGWGQRYEKLFF
>TRBV12-3/TRBV12-4|many|13|TRBJ2-4|.
TGTGCCAGCAGTTCCGGGACACCAAACATTCAGTACTTC
CASSSGTPNIQYF
>TRBV24-1|.|15|TRBJ2-1|.
TGTGCCACCAGTGATCCAGACAGTTCCTACAATGAGCAGTTCTTC
CATSDPDSSYNEQFF
>TRBV7-6|few|17|TRBJ1-6|.
TGTGCCAGCAGCTTAGGCGACAGGTTCTCCTATAATTCACCCCTCCACTTT
CASSLGDRFSYNSPLHF
>TRBV7-6|.|15|TRBJ2-1|.
TGTGCCAGCACTAGGGGGGCGAGCTCCTACAATGAGCAGTTCTTC
CASTRGASSYNEQFF
>TRBV6-5|few|12|TRBJ2-5|.
TGTGCCAGCGGTCGACAAGTCCGGCCCCAGTACTTC
CASGRQVRPQYF
>TRBV5-5|.|16|TRBJ1-4|.
TGTGCCAGCAGCGTGCCATTAGACAGATTTAATGAAAAACTGTTTTTT
CASSVPLDRFNEKLFF
>TRBV20-1|.|13|TRBJ2-5|.
TGCAGTGCTAGAGACCCAACCCAAGAGACCCAGTACTTC
CSARDPTQETQYF
>TRBV4-1|few|16|TRBJ2-7|TRBD2
TGCGCCAGCAGCCAGGGGGGACTAGCGGGACGATACGAGCAGTACTTC
CASSQGGLAGRYEQYF
>TRBV27|many|14|TRBJ1-5|.
TGTGCCAGCAGTCGGGGGGTTGGGACTCAGCCCCAGCATTTT
CASSRGVGTQPQHF
>TRBV28|.|16|TRBJ2-7|TRBD2
TGTGCCAGCAGTTTACAGTCCGGGAGGGCCACCTACGAGCAGTACTTC
CASSLQSGRATYEQYF
>TRBV5-5|few|15|TRBJ2-3|TRBD2
TGTGCCAGCAGCTTAGGGACTACCTTCACAGATACGCAGTATTTT
CASSLGTTFTDTQYF
>TRBV20-1|few|12|TRBJ1-2|.
TGCAGTGCCGATGTGTTTGACTATGGCTACACCTTC
CSADVFDYGYTF
>TRBV7-9|few|12|TRBJ1-1|.
TGTGCCAGCAGAAGTAGTCGGCCTGAAGCTTTCTTT
CASRSSRPEAFF
>TRBV11-2|.|14|TRBJ2-5|.
TGTGCCAGCAGCTTGTCTCCGAACCAAGAGACCCAGTACTTC
CASSLSPNQETQYF
>TRBV7-3|few|15|TRBJ2-1|.
TGTGCCAGCACCCTGACTAAGAGCTCCTACAATGAGCAGTTCTTC
CASTLTKSSYNEQFF
>TRBV20-1|many|17|TRBJ2-2|TRBD2
TGCAGTGCTAGAGATCTAGGCCGACAGCGGGGAACCGGGGAGCTGTTTTTT
CSARDLGRQRGTGELFF
>TRBV20-1|few|14|TRBJ2-7|.
TGCAGTGCTAGGTCGCAGGACCTATCCTACGAGCAGTACTTC
CSARSQDLSYEQYF
>TRBV9|many|14|TRBJ2-1|.
TGTGCCAGCAGCGTAGCGGGGGCATACAATGAGCAGTTCTTC
CASSVAGAYNEQFF
>TRBV6-1|.|15|TRBJ2-7|.
TGTGCCAGCAGCCCGGGACGGAGTTCTACCTACGAGCAGTACTTC
CASSPGRSSTYEQYF
>TRBV7-2|.|14|TRBJ1-1|TRBD1
TGTGCCAGCAGCGTGTACCAGGGGGCCACTGAAGCTTTCTTT
CASSVYQGATEAFF
>TRBV5-6|.|15|TRBJ2-1|TRBD1
TGTGCCAGCAGCTTGGGAGGGGGCTACTACAATGAGCAGTTCTTC
CASSLGGGYYNEQFF
>TRBV5-1|few|16|TRBJ2-1|TRBD2
TGCGCCAGCAGCGCCCGGACTAGCGGGGGGGCTTATGAGCAGTTCTTC
CASSARTSGGAYEQFF
>TRBV7-8|medium-sized|14|TRBJ2-5|TRBD2
TGTGCCAGCAGCCTGGGACTAGCTGGGGAGACCCAGTACTTC
CASSLGLAGETQYF
>TRBV18|.|16|TRBJ2-6|TRBD1
TGTGCCACCAATACAGGGGATGACTCTGGGGCCAACGTCCTGACTTTC
CATNTGDDSGANVLTF
>TRBV20-1|few|15|TRBJ1-6|.
TGCAGTGCAAGGGGTTCGGTGACCTATAATTCACCCCTCCACTTT
CSARGSVTYNSPLHF
>TRBV28|.|14|TRBJ2-1|.
TGTGCCAGCGAGGCCCCGAGCTCCTACAATGAGCAGTTCTTC
CASEAPSSYNEQFF
>TRBV4-1|.|15|TRBJ2-3|TRBD2
TGCGCCAGCAGCCGAGGACTAGCGGGAGGTGATACGCAGTATTTT
CASSRGLAGGDTQYF
>TRBV20-1|few|16|TRBJ1-5|.
TGCAGTGCCCTACGATCGAGCGGGACATCAAATCAGCCCCAGCATTTT
CSALRSSGTSNQPQHF
>TRBV13|few|12|TRBJ1-2|.
TGTGCCAGCAGCTCTTGGGTAAATGGCTACACCTTC
CASSSWVNGYTF
>TRBV6-5|few|15|TRBJ1-1|.
TGTGCCAGCAGTTACTCGGGAAGGGGGATTACTGAAGCTTTCTTT
CASSYSGRGITEAFF
>TRBV15|.|15|TRBJ2-1|.
TGTGCCACCAGCAGACAAGGAGCCCCCTACAATGAGCAGTTCTTC
CATSRQGAPYNEQFF
>TRBV6-2/TRBV6-3|few|15|TRBJ2-2|TRBD2
TGTGCCAGCAATAGTCTAGCGGGGGGCGCCGGGGAGCTGTTTTTT
CASNSLAGGAGELFF
>TRBV7-9|few|16|TRBJ2-3|TRBD2
TGTGCCAGCAGCTTACCGGCTAGCGGGAGTCCAGATACGCAGTATTTT
CASSLPASGSPDTQYF
>TRBV28|.|15|TRBJ2-5|TRBD2
TGTGCCAGCAGTTTTCCTAGCGGGGGTTGGGAGACCCAGTACTTC
CASSFPSGGWETQYF
>TRBV6-5|.|14|TRBJ2-5|.
TGTGCCAGCAGTTACTTTGGTATGGGAGAGACCCAGTACTTC
CASSYFGMGETQYF
>TRBV2|.|17|TRBJ2-3|TRBD1
TGTGCCAGCAGTGAATTTCCCGGACAGGGGACCACAGATACGCAGTATTTT
CASSEFPGQGTTDTQYF
>TRBV10-2|few|13|TRBJ1-2|.
TGCGCCAGCAGTGAGGGGGCGGGATCTGGCTACACCTTC
CASSEGAGSGYTF
>TRBV27|few|12|TRBJ2-1|.
TGTGCCAGCAGTTATATTAACAATGAGCAGTTCTTC
CASSYINNEQFF
>TRBV4-1|.|15|TRBJ2-3|.
TGCGCCAGCAGCCAAGAGCCCGAGGTGACAGATACGCAGTATTTT
CASSQEPEVTDTQYF